This note documents a single T cell receptor (beta chain) sequence. What antigen it recognizes has not been identified. No clone much larger than this one lies a single base away; base qualities are absent. The library was built by means of the immunoSEQ multiplex PCR assay. For the multiplex PCR, a mixture combining 60 forward primers for TCR Vbeta segments and 13 reverse primers for TCR Jbeta segments was used. A multiplex PCR assay on genomic DNA amplified the CDR3 region of rearranged TCR beta genes. On the Illumina HiSeq System, the amplified TCR beta libraries were sequenced as 87-base-pair reads. The study's processing was this. In a later analysis, roughly 80 million unique TCR beta chains were counted across the 500 to 700 repertoires, and around 10 million of these chains were shared by at least two donors. A nearest-neighbor algorithm error-corrected the raw reads and collapsed the reads into unique sequences, merging closely related sequences to remove PCR and sequencing errors. CDR3 sequences were aligned to IMGT reference sequences to assign V, D and J gene segments. For a sequence to be retained, at least a six-nucleotide match to both a V gene segment and a J gene segment was required. A rearrangement counted as productive if the CDR3 had no stop codons and remained in frame with V and J, and every other rearrangement counted as non-productive. Following IMGT convention, CDR3 was defined as the stretch from the second conserved V-encoded cysteine up to the conserved J-encoded phenylalanine. Sequences without an unambiguous match to a single V gene segment were excluded from the earlier analysis of over 500 of the donors. In an earlier analysis of more than 500 of the donors, a V segment was called functional when productive rearrangements were above 56.7%, and segregating when the standard deviation between donors exceeded 5%. To diagnose cytomegalovirus status from the catalog of TCR beta chain sequences, a statistical classification framework was built. In a later analysis, V and J genes were assigned by comparing TCR nucleotide sequences against IMGT/GENE-DB human TR gene sequences. The TCRdist pipeline was used in a later analysis to assign CDR3 sequences and most-parsimonious VDJ recombination scenarios. In a later analysis, each TCR beta chain was defined by its CDR3 amino acid sequence together with its V-gene family, and reads lacking a unique V-gene family were excluded. A later analysis removed 550 to 650 highly shared, low-generation-probability nucleotide sequences to deal with suspected cross-contamination and a sequencing artifact. In a later analysis, a clonal expansion index for each public chain was calculated from normalized within-repertoire ranks of inferred template counts. In a later analysis, generation probabilities were computed with a VDJ recombination model fitted to out-of-frame rearrangements, and the resulting probabilities were checked against IGoR. A later analysis scored TCR-TCR, TCR-HLA and TCR-CMV co-occurrence with hypergeometric tests, applying a repertoire-size bias correction to TCR pairs. In a later analysis, false discovery rates were estimated by permuting HLA or CMV assignments 20 times. In a later analysis, co-occurring TCRs were grouped using DBSCAN, with TCRdist sequence similarity added in when clustering inside HLA-allele-positive subsets. For co-occurrence clustering, repertoires with fewer than 30,000 or more than 120,000 public chains were excluded, along with four or five repertoires with anomalous nucleotide sharing. TCRdb took over this immuneACCESS table, retaining in-frame rearrangements with V and J assigned. Such tables are incomplete; in checked studies, under half of the missing clones stem from an unresolved V gene, and the remainder is unexplained. V and J calls plus clone size are reproduced from that table; the DNA served to infer D and trimming. Present in this sample are about 210,000 clones, about four fifths of which were seen just once. The ten largest clones take up roughly a tenth of the sample.

The data derive from a study of cytomegalovirus exposure and HLA in healthy donors (dated by TCRdb to about 2017). In the study overall: In an earlier analysis of roughly 500 of the donors, 276 Gb of sequence data and 117 million unique TCR beta sequences from some 170 million T cells were reported. Across approximately 400 genotyped donors of the cohort, an average of about 240,000 unique TCR beta nucleotide sequences per donor were sequenced, and 15% to 20% of those sequences were non-productive. Alongside the repertoire data, information on donor age, sex, ethnicity and CMV serostatus was compiled. Class I and class II HLA loci were covered by the typing at four-digit resolution. The T cell repertoires of around 730 subjects were profiled by immunosequencing and related to cytomegalovirus serostatus. Typing coverage varied by locus: about 620-640 donors for A, B, C, DRB1 and DQB1; under 550 for DQA1; some 610 for DPA1; under 490 for DPB1. Roughly 5 DR-DQ haplotypes were handled as single units for association and clustering, since linkage in the cohort was strong. In the later analysis, no new phenotypic data were used to find candidate immune exposures; instead, reliance was placed on TCR beta sequences and their occurrence across donors. Every discovery cohort repertoire had been produced on one sequencing platform. A later genetic analysis used genome-wide SNP genotypes for about three fifths of the 666 donors, treating that subset as a discovery cohort. To predict cytomegalovirus infection status, the study brought together high-throughput TCR immunosequencing, statistical association of individual TCRs with disease status, and machine learning. In an earlier analysis of several hundred of the donors, high-throughput TCR beta sequencing was used to judge whether each TCR beta V gene segment behaved as functional or pseudogenic. Among the approximately 400 genotyped donors, around 81% belonged to the genetic ancestry cluster associated with self-reported Caucasian donors. The study aimed to test whether cataloging public T cell receptors could reveal signatures of past pathogen exposure. In addition to the first cohort of 666 subjects, a separate validation cohort of 120 different subjects was used. A later analysis re-analyzed previously published TCR beta repertoires from approximately 700 donors and added high-resolution HLA genotyping to study TCR occurrence patterns. Approximately 300 gigabases of sequencing data and 75 million to 85 million unique TCR sequences made up an early release that covered 500 to 650 HLA-typed donors.

The cohort was made up of about 610 healthy bone marrow donors. At the time of sampling, every cohort member was nominally healthy, though immune exposures that went unrecorded were likely present. The donor was CMV seropositive and was included in the group of some 290 seropositive cohort members. Every donor gave a peripheral blood sample, and the peripheral blood mononuclear cells from that sample were used for TCR beta sequencing. The Qiagen DNeasy Blood Extraction Kit was used to extract genomic DNA from the blood cell samples. The investigation overall reported the following: A further reported finding was that TCR beta sequences accurately predicted the HLA-A and HLA-B alleles for most subjects in the first cohort. This cohort had only TCR beta chains sequenced, and the lack of alpha or paired-chain data limited which features could be detected. Strong co-occurrence of HLA alleles, especially DR and DQ, made assigning TCR associations to individual alleles difficult. The earlier analysis of some 540 of the donors excluded over 15 rarely observed V segments, including chromosome 9 orphons, because counts were too low. In a later analysis, several top co-occurrence clusters were reported to appear linked to parvovirus B19, influenza, CMV and Epstein-Barr virus. A later analysis found that TCR association rates varied across HLA loci, with DRB1 alleles showing the most associated TCRs and HLA-C alleles the fewest. Three of the identified cytomegalovirus-associated TCR beta chains were confirmed in vitro to be specific for cytomegalovirus antigens. CMV serostatus was the only immune exposure information available for the cohort. Specific HLA alleles were associated with 15,000 to 20,000 TCR beta sequences at a false discovery rate of 0.05 in a later analysis. Most CMV-associated TCR beta chains appeared to be HLA-restricted in a later analysis, and the HLA associations seemed to be driven largely by CMV exposure. Broadly in line with IMGT annotations, most TCR beta V segments showed up in productive rearrangements about 90% or about 30% of the time in an earlier analysis of 450 to 750 of the donors. A cluster of highly shared sequence variants was judged likely to be a technical artifact of the sequencing pipeline. Linkage disequilibrium might explain the correlated functional status among segregating V segments, but an unknown experimental factor could not be ruled out. The study listed approximately 150 TCR beta chains as associated with cytomegalovirus. Compared with the approximately 670-donor mean, donors in an Asian-associated ancestry cluster had fewer N-insertions in productive TCRs, according to a later genetic analysis. HLA typing was unavailable for some donors at each locus, so association tests used only the typed subset. A later analysis found that HLA-associated TCR beta chains were more clonally expanded and had lower generation probabilities than equally common non-associated chains. Cytomegalovirus status was reported to be diagnosed by the classifier with high specificity and sensitivity in both the original and validation cohorts. The authors suggested that the approach could potentially be extended to other disease states and immunological phenotypes. An association between a missense DCLRE1C variant and V-gene and J-gene trimming of TCR beta chains was found in a later genetic analysis and replicated in an independent cohort. Across donors, most TCR sequences were observed very rarely, whereas some public TCRs were present in many individuals. Roughly uniform sequencing depth across donors was assumed in presence/absence analyses, although this assumption may not hold.

The source material was PBMCs. This clonotype was obtained from a woman aged 50 to 60 in good health and CMV-seropositive.

The sequence in DNA is TGTGCCAGCAGTTCGGGGACAGGGGCCAACGTGGGTGGCTACACCTTC. This is translated as CASSSGTGANVGGYTF. The chain couples TRBV6-5 to TRBJ1-2, and TRBD1 aligns with 10 junction nucleotides. Looking up the germline V gene yields CDR1 MNHEY and CDR2 SVGAGI. The V end gives up 4 bases and the J end 7 bases, leaving 12 bases in the junction not matched to a gene. The CDR3 spans 16 residues, from the cysteine through the phenylalanine. The entry retains the CDR3 DNA only, 48 bases that are in frame from base 1.